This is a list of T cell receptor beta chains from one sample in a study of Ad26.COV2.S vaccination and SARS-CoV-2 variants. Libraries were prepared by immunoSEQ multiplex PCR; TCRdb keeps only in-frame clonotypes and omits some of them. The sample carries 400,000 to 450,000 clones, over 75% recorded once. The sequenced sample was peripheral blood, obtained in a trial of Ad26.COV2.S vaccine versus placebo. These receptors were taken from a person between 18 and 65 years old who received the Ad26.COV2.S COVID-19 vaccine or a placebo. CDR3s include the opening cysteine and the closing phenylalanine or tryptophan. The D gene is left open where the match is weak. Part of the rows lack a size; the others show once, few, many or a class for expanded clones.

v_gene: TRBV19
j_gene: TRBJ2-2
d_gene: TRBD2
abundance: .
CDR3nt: TGTGCCAGTAGCCGAGGACTAGCGGGAGCCCCCCCGAACACCGGGGAGCTGTTTTTT
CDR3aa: CASSRGLAGAPPNTGELFF

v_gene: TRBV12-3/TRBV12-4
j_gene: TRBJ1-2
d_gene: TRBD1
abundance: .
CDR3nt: TGTGCCAGCAGTAAACAGGGGTGGGGTGGCTACACCTTC
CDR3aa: CASSKQGWGGYTF

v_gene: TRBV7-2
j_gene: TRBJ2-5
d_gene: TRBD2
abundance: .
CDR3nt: TGTGCCAGCAGCTTAATGGCGGGAGTGGGAGAGACCCAGTACTTC
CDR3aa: CASSLMAGVGETQYF

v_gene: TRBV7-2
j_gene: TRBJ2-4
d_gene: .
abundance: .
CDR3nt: TGTGCCAGCAGCTTGGGTCCAGCCAAAAACATTCAGTACTTC
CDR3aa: CASSLGPAKNIQYF

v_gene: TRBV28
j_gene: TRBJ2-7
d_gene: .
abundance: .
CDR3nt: TGTGCCAGCACCCTGTCGGGGCCGATGGGCGAGCAGTACTTC
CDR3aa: CASTLSGPMGEQYF

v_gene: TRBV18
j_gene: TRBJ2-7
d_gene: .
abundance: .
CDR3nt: TGTGCCAGCTCACCCGGCTGGGAGAATCGGTACGAGCAGTACTTC
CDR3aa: CASSPGWENRYEQYF

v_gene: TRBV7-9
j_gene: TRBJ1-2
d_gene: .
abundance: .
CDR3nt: TGTGCCAGCAGCAAAGCCGGACGGACGAACTATGGCTACACCTTC
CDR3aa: CASSKAGRTNYGYTF

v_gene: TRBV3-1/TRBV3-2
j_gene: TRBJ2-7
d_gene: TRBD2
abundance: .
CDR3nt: TGTGCCAGCAGCAATAGCGGGTACTCCTACGAGCAGTACTTC
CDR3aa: CASSNSGYSYEQYF

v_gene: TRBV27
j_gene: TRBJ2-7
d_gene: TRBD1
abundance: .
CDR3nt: TGTGCCAGCACGAGACAGGGTTCCTACGAGCAGTACTTC
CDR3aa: CASTRQGSYEQYF

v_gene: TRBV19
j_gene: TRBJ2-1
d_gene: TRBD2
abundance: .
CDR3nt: TGTGCCAGTAGTTCGGGTACCGGGACTAGCGGGAGGTATGAGCAGTTCTTC
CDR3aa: CASSSGTGTSGRYEQFF

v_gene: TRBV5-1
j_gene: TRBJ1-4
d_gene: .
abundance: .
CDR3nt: TGCGCCAGCAGCGTGATGGGGGGCAGAACTAATGAAAAACTGTTTTTT
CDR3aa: CASSVMGGRTNEKLFF

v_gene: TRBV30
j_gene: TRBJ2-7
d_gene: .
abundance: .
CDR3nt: TGTGCCTGGAGTGTAGAGGTCTGGGTCGAGCAGTACTTC
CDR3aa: CAWSVEVWVEQYF

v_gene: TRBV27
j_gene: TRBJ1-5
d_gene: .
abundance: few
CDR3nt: TGTGCCAGCAGTCTTCTAGGAGATCAGCCCCAGCATTTT
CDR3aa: CASSLLGDQPQHF

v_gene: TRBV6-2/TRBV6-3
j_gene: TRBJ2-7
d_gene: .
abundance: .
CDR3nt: TGTGCCAGCAGTTCCAGGGCCTACGAGCAGTACTTC
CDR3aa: CASSSRAYEQYF

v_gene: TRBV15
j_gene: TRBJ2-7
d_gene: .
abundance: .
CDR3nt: TGTGCCACCAGCAGAGATCTGGCCGGATCCCTTGAGTCCTACGAGCAGTACTTC
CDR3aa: CATSRDLAGSLESYEQYF

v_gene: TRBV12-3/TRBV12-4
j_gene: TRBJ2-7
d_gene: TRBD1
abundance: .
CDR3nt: TGTGCCAGCAATAGGGACAGTCCCTACGAGCAGTACTTC
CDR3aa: CASNRDSPYEQYF

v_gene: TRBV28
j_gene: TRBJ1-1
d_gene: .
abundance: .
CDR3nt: TGTGCCAGCAGTCCGGGTGATCAGCCGAACACTGAAGCTTTCTTT
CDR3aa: CASSPGDQPNTEAFF

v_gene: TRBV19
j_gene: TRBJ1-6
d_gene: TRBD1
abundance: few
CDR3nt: TGTGCCAGTAGTCCTCGTTCCGCGGGACAGGGGACTTCACCCCTCCACTTT
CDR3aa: CASSPRSAGQGTSPLHF

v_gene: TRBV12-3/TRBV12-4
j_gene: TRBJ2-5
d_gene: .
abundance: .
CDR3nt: TGTGCCAGCAGTTCACTAGTACGGGAGACCCAGTACTTC
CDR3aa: CASSSLVRETQYF

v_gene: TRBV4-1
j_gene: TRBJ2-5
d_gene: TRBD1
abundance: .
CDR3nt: TGCGCCAGCAGCCAAGGATCGGGGACAGTTCAAGAGACCCAGTACTTC
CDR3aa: CASSQGSGTVQETQYF

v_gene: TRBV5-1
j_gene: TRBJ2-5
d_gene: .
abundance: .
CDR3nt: TGCGCCAGCAGCTTGGACGGTAGCGGAATCCAAGAGACCCAGTACTTC
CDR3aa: CASSLDGSGIQETQYF

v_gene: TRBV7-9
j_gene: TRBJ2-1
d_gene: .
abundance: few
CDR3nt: TGTGCCAGCAGCAACAGGGCAGGTTTAGATGAGCAGTTCTTC
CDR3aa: CASSNRAGLDEQFF

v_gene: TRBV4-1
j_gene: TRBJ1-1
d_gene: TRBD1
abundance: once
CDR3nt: TGCGCCAGCAGCCCTTCGGGACAGGTGGGGGAAGCTTTCTTT
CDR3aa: CASSPSGQVGEAFF

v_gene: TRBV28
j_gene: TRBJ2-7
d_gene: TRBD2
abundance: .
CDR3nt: TGTGCCAGCAGCTATATCCCCAGCGGGGGCTACGAGCAGTACTTC
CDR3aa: CASSYIPSGGYEQYF

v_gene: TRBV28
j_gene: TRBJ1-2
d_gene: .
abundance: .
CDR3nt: TGTGCCAGCAGGTTGGAAAACTATGGCTACACCTTC
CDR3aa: CASRLENYGYTF

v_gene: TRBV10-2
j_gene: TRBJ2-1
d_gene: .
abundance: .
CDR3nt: TGCGCCAGCGGGGACCTTCTCGACTCCTACAATGAGCAGTTCTTC
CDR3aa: CASGDLLDSYNEQFF

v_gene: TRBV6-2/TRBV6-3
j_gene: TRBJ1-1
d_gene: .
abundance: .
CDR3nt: TGTGCCAGCAGTACAGGACGACTTGGGAACACTGAAGCTTTCTTT
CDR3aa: CASSTGRLGNTEAFF

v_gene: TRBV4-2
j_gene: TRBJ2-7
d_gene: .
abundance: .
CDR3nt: TGTGCCAGCAGCCAGAATCTGGGGGCGCCTGCCGAGCAGTACTTC
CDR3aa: CASSQNLGAPAEQYF

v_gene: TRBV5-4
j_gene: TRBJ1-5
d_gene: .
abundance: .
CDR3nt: TGTGCCAGCAGCCCGGGACCCCCTGGAGGCAATCAGCCCCAGCATTTT
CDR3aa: CASSPGPPGGNQPQHF

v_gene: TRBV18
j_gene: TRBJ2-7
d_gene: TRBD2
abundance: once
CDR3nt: TGTGCCAGCTCACCTCAAATAGCGGGAGCCTACGAGCAGTACTTC
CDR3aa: CASSPQIAGAYEQYF

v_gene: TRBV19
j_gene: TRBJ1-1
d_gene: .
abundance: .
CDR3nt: TGTGCCAGTAATATAGGGGACGGCCGGAACACTGAAGCTTTCTTT
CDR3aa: CASNIGDGRNTEAFF

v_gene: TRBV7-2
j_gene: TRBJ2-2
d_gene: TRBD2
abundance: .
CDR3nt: TGTGCCAGCAGCTTATACGGGGGAGGGCCTCCGTCGAACACCGGGGAGCTGTTTTTT
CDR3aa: CASSLYGGGPPSNTGELFF